This TCR beta chain derives from a study of T-cell reconstitution after alpha-beta-depleted transplantation in children. During its preparation, the TCRbeta library received unique molecular identifiers. A single record per CDR3 protein comes from TCRdb applying MiXCR to the PCR reads. The sample lists some 400,000 distinct CDR3 sequences; roughly 22% were seen once. This clonotype was seen only a few times. The J segment lost 3 bases and the V segment lost 1 base, leaving 2 bases of the junction unmatched. The germline gives CDR1 SGDLS, CDR2 YYNGEE. The CDR3 runs to 14 residues. The chain recombines TRBV9 with TRBJ2-3; the match to TRBD1 covers 7 bases. Specimen: PBMCs from the stem cell graft donor, collected from the stem cell graft. The origin of this receptor is a human donor who donated a stem cell graft to a child with acute myeloid leukemia. CDR3 protein: CASSVKTGTDTQYF. CDR3 sequence (DNA): TGTGCCAGCAGCGTAAAGACAGGGACAGATACGCAGTATTTT.